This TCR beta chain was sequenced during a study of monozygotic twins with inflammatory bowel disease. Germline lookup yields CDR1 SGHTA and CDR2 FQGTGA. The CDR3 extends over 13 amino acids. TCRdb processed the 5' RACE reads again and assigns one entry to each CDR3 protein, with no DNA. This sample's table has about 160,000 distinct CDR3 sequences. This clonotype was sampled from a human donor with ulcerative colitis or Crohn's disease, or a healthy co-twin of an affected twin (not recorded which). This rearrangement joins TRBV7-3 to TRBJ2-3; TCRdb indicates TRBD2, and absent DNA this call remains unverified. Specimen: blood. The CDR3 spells CASSQGRADTQYF.